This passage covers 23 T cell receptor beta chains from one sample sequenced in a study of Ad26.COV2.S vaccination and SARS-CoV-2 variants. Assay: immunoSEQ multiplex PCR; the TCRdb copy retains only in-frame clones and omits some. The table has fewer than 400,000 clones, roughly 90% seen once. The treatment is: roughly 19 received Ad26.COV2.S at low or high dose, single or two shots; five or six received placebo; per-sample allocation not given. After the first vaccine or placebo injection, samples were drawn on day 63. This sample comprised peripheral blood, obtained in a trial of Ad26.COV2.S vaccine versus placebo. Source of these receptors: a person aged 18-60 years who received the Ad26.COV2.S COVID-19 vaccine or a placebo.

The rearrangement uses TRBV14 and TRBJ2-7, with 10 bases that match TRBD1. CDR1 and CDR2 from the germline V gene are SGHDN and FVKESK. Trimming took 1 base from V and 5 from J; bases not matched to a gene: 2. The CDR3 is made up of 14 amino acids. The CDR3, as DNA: TGTGCCAGCAGCCAAGGACAGGGGGCGCACGAGCAGTACTTC. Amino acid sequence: CASSQGQGAHEQYF.

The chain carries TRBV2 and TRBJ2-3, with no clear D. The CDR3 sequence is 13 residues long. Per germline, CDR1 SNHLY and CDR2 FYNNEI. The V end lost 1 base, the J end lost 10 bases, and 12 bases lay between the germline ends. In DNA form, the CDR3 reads TGTGCCAGCAGTGAAGGAATGGTTTACCCGCAGTATTTT. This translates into CASSEGMVYPQYF.

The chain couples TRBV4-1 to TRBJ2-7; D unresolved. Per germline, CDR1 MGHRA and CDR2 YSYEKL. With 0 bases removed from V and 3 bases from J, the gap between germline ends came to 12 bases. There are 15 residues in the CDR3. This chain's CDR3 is CASSQDLGRLYEQYF. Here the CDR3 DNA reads TGCGCCAGCAGCCAAGATTTGGGCAGACTCTACGAGCAGTACTTC.

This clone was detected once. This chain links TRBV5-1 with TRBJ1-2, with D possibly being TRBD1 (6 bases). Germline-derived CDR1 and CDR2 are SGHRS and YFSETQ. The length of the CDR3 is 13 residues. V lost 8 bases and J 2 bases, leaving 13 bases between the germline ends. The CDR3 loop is CASRTDLNYGYTF. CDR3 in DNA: TGCGCCAGTCGGACAGACTTAAACTATGGCTACACCTTC. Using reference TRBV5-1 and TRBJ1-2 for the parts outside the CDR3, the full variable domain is KAGVTQTPRYLIKTRGQQVTLSCSPISGHRSVSWYQQTPGQGLQFLFEYFSETQRNKGNFPGRFSGRQFSNSRSEMNVSTLELGDSALYLCASRTDLNYGYTFGSGTRLTVV.

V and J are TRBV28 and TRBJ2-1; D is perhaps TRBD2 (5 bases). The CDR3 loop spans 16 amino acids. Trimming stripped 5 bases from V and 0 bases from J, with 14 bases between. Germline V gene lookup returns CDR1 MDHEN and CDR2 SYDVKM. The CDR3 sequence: CASSLRDYSSYNEQFF. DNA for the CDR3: TGTGCCAGCAGTCTCCGGGATTACAGCTCCTACAATGAGCAGTTCTTC.

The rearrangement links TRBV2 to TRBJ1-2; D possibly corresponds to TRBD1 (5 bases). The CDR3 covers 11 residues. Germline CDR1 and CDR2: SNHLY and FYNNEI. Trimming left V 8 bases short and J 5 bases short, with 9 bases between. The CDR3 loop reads CASGQGYGYTF. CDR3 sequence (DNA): TGTGCCAGCGGCCAGGGTTATGGCTACACCTTC.

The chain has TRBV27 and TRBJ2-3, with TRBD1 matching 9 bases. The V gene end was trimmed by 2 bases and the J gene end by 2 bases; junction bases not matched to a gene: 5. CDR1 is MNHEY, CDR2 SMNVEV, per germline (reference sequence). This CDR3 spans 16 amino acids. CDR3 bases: TGTGCCAGCAGTTTAGGGGGGACAGGGTACACAGATACGCAGTATTTT. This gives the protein CASSLGGTGYTDTQYF.

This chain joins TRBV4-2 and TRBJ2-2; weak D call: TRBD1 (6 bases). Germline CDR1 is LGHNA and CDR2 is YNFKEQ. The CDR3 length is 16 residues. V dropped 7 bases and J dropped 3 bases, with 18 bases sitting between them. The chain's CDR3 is CASTLRGGRDTGELFF. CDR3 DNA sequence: TGTGCCAGCACCCTACGTGGGGGCCGGGACACCGGGGAGCTGTTTTTT.

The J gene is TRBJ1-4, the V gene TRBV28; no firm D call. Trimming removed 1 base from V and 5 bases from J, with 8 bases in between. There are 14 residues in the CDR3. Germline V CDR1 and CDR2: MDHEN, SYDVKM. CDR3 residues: CASSLSGINEKLFF. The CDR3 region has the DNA TGTGCCAGCAGTTTATCTGGGATCAATGAAAAACTGTTTTTT.

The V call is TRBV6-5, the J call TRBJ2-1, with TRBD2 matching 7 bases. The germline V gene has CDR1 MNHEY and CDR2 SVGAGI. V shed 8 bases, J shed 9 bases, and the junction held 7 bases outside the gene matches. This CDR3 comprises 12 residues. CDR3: CASGLGIPEQFF. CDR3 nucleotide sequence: TGTGCCAGCGGACTAGGCATTCCTGAGCAGTTCTTC.

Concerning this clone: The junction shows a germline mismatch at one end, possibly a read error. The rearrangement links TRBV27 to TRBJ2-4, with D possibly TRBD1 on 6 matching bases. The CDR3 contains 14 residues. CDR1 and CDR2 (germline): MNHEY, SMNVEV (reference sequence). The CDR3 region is CASSPWTAENIQYF. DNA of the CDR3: TGTGCCAGCAGTCCTTGGACAGCCGAAAACATTCAGTACTTC.

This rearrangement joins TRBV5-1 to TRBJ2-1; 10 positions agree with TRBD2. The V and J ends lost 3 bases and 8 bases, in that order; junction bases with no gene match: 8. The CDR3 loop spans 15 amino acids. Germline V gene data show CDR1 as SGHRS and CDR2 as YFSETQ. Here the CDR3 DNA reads TGCGCCAGCAGCTATTCTAGCGGGAGCGGGGATGAGCAGTTCTTC. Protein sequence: CASSYSSGSGDEQFF.

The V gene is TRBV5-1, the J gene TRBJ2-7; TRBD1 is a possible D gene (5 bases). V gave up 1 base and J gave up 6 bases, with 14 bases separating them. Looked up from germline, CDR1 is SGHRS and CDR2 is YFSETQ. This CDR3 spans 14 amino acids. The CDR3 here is CASSLLQVSSEQYF. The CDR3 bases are TGCGCCAGCAGCTTGTTACAGGTCAGCTCCGAGCAGTACTTC.

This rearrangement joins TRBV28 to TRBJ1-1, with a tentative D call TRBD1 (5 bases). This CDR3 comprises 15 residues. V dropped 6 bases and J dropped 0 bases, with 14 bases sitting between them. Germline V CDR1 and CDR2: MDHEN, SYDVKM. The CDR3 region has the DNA TGTGCCAGCAGGGTGGACATATTCATGAACACTGAAGCTTTCTTT. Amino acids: CASRVDIFMNTEAFF.

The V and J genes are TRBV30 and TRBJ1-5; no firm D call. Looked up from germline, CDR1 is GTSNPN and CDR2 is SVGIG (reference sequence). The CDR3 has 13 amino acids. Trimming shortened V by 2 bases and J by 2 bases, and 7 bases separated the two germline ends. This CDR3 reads CAWSYSRNQPQHF. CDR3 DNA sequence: TGTGCCTGGAGTTACAGTCGCAATCAGCCCCAGCATTTT.

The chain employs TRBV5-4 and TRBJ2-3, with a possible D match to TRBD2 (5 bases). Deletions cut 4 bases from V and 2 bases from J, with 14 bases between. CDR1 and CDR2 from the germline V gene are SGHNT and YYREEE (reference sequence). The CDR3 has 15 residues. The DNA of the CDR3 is TGTGCCAGCAGCGCTCCGGACGGGATCACAGATACGCAGTATTTT. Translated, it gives CASSAPDGITDTQYF.

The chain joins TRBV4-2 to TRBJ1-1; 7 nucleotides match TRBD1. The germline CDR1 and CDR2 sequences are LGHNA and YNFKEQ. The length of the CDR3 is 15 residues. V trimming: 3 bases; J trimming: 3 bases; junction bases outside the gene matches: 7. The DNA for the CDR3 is TGTGCCAGCAGCCACCTAAAGGGGGCGGACACTGAAGCTTTCTTT. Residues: CASSHLKGADTEAFF.

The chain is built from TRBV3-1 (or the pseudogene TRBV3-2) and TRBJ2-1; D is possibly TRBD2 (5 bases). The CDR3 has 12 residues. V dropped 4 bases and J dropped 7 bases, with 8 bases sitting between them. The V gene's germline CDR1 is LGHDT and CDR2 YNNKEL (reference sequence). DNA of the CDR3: TGTGCCAGCAGCCGAGGGTTGAATGAGCAGTTCTTC. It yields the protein CASSRGLNEQFF.

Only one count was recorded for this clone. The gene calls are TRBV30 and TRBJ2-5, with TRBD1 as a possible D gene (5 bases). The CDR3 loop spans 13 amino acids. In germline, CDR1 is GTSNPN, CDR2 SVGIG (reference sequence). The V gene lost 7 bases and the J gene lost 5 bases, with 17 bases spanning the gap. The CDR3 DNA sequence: TGTGCCTCAGGATCAGGGAACGGCGAGACCCAGTACTTC. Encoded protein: CASGSGNGETQYF.

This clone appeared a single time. CDR3 protein: CASHRAGKNTEAFF. The CDR3 DNA reads TGTGCCAGCCACCGGGCAGGGAAGAACACTGAAGCTTTCTTT. This chain connects TRBV2 to TRBJ1-1, with a tentative D call TRBD1 (5 bases). This CDR3 is 14 amino acids long. Germline lookup yields CDR1 SNHLY and CDR2 FYNNEI. V lost 8 bases and J 1 base, leaving 14 bases between the germline ends. The complete variable domain, with remaining parts taken from reference TRBV2 and TRBJ1-1, reads EPEVTQTPSHQVTQMGQEVILRCVPISNHLYFYWYRQILGQKVEFLVSFYNNEISEKSEIFDDQFSVERPDGSNFTLKIRSTKLEDSAMYFCASHRAGKNTEAFFGQGTRLTVV.

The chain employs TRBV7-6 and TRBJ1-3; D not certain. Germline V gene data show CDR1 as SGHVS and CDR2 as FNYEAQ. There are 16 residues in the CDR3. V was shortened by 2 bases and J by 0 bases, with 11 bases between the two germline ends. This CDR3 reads CASSLYSISSGNTIYF. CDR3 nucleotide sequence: TGTGCCAGCAGCTTATACTCCATCTCCTCTGGAAACACCATATATTTT. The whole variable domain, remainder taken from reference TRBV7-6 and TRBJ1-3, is GAGVSQSPRYKVTKRGQDVALRCDPISGHVSLYWYRQALGQGPEFLTYFNYEAQQDKSGLPNDRFSAERPEGSISTLTIQRTEQRDSAMYRCASSLYSISSGNTIYFGEGSWLTVV.

In nucleotides, the CDR3 is TGTGCCAGCAGCCAAACACAGGGTGCTGGCTACACCTTC. Protein sequence: CASSQTQGAGYTF. The chain carries TRBV9 and TRBJ1-2, with D possibly TRBD1 on 6 matching bases. The CDR3 is made up of 13 amino acids. Germline V gives CDR1 SGDLS, CDR2 YYNGEE. Trimming cost V 4 bases and J 7 bases, with 14 bases left between them.

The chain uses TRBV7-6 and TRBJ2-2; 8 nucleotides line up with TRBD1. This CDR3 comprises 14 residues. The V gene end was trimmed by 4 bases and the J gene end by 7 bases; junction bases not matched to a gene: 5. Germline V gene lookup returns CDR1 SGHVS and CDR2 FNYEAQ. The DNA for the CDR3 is TGTGCCAGCAGCTGGGACAGGTATCGCGGGGAGCTGTTTTTT. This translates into CASSWDRYRGELFF.